A single sample is the source of the 13 T cell receptor beta chains below, sequenced in a study of control samples from healthy donors and cancer patients. Assay: immunoSEQ multiplex PCR; the TCRdb copy retains only in-frame clones and omits some. The sample lists about 130,000 clones; roughly 90% were seen once. The sequenced material came from blood. The receptors derive from a woman aged 45-60 years in good health.

The V and J genes are TRBV18 and TRBJ2-7, with 11 bases identical to TRBD1. CDR3 length equals 14 residues. Per germline, CDR1 KGHSH and CDR2 LQKENI. V trimming: 2 bases; J trimming: 7 bases; junction bases outside the gene matches: 4. The CDR3 region is CASSPGQGAREQYF. CDR3 DNA: TGTGCCAGCTCACCAGGACAGGGGGCTAGGGAGCAGTACTTC.

The chain combines TRBV18 with TRBJ1-4; D remains ambiguous. The CDR3 loop spans 14 amino acids. The V end was cut by 3 bases, the J end by 7 bases, with 12 bases between. The V gene's germline CDR1 is KGHSH and CDR2 LQKENI. This CDR3 reads CASSPSSNGEKLFF. For the CDR3, the DNA is TGTGCCAGCTCACCGAGCAGCAACGGTGAAAAACTGTTTTTT.

The chain joins TRBV28 to TRBJ2-7; D gene ambiguous. The CDR3 runs 14 residues. Germline assignment: CDR1 MDHEN and CDR2 SYDVKM. Trimming stripped 5 bases from V and 2 bases from J, with 13 bases between. The CDR3 region is CASSPPGRTYEQYF. In DNA, the CDR3 is TGTGCCAGCAGTCCTCCGGGCCGGACCTACGAGCAGTACTTC.

This clone was counted a few times. The rearrangement links TRBV3-1 (or the pseudogene TRBV3-2) to TRBJ1-2, with a possible D match to TRBD1 (5 bases). The V gene lost 3 bases and the J gene lost 5 bases, with 10 bases spanning the gap. This CDR3 contains 13 residues. Germline V gene lookup returns CDR1 LGHDT and CDR2 YNNKEL (reference sequence). CDR3 protein: CASSQGQGYGYTF. The CDR3 DNA reads as TGTGCCAGCAGCCAGGGGCAGGGATATGGCTACACCTTC.

The chain joins TRBV30 to TRBJ1-2; no definite D call. This CDR3 is built from 13 residues. V was pared by 6 bases and J by 2 bases, with 13 bases between. Germline CDR1 GTSNPN, CDR2 SVGIG (reference sequence). The DNA of the CDR3 is TGTGCCTGCGGACCGGGCACCAACTATGGCTACACCTTC. This translates into CACGPGTNYGYTF.

The gene calls are TRBV5-1 and TRBJ2-1; TRBD1 agrees at 9 bases. CDR1 and CDR2 from the germline V gene are SGHRS and YFSETQ. The CDR3 runs to 14 residues. Losses at the gene ends were 0 bases for V and 12 bases for J; bases not matched to a gene: 7. The CDR3 protein is CASSLEGTGQGQFF. The CDR3 DNA sequence: TGCGCCAGCAGCTTGGAGGGGACAGGGCAGGGGCAGTTCTTC.

The chain joins TRBV5-6 to TRBJ2-7, with TRBD1 matching 9 bases. Germline V CDR1 and CDR2: SGHDT, YYEEEE. J lost 3 bases, V lost 0 bases, and 1 base had no gene match. The CDR3 sequence is 14 residues long. In nucleotides, the CDR3 is TGTGCCAGCAGCTTGGGACAGGGGGGCTACGAGCAGTACTTC. Translated, it gives CASSLGQGGYEQYF.

CDR3 in amino acids: CASSPRGREKLFF. CDR3 bases: TGTGCCAGCAGCCCCAGGGGGAGGGAAAAACTGTTTTTT. The chain uses TRBV7-9 and TRBJ1-4; TRBD1 aligns across 7 bases. The CDR3 spans 13 residues. Germline V gene sequence: CDR1 SEHNR, CDR2 FQNEAQ (reference sequence). J was trimmed by 8 bases and V by 5 bases; bases with no gene match: 5.

The chain combines TRBV19 with TRBJ1-1, with 7 bases fitting TRBD1. V lost 3 bases, J lost 3 bases, and 7 bases stayed unmatched. This CDR3 spans 15 amino acids. Germline CDR1 LNHDA, CDR2 SQIVND (reference sequence). The CDR3 region is CASSIGGQTYTEAFF. The CDR3 nucleotides read TGTGCCAGTAGTATTGGGGGACAGACATACACTGAAGCTTTCTTT.

The genes are TRBV10-3 and TRBJ1-2; D ambiguous. The ends were cut back, 6 bases at V and 8 bases at J, with 16 bases in the middle. The germline gives CDR1 ENHRY, CDR2 SYGVKD. The CDR3 totals 13 residues. The CDR3 DNA sequence: TGTGCCATCAGCCTAGGCCTCGATGGGGGCTACACCTTC. It translates to CAISLGLDGGYTF.

The chain couples TRBV6-5 to TRBJ1-3; D remains unclear. With 1 base removed from V and 0 bases from J, the gap between germline ends came to 10 bases. Per germline, CDR1 MNHEY and CDR2 SVGAGI. The CDR3 spans 16 residues. In DNA form, the CDR3 reads TGTGCCAGCAGTTACTTCTCCAGCAACTCTGGAAACACCATATATTTT. Translating it yields CASSYFSSNSGNTIYF.

J is TRBJ1-1 and V is TRBV2; D remains unclear. Germline CDR1 SNHLY, CDR2 FYNNEI. The CDR3 runs 14 residues. Deletions cut 7 bases from V and 4 bases from J, with 16 bases between. The CDR3 reads CASKKEGIGTEAFF. In DNA, the CDR3 is TGTGCCAGCAAGAAGGAGGGAATAGGCACTGAAGCTTTCTTT.

The rearrangement links TRBV3-1 (or the pseudogene TRBV3-2) to TRBJ2-2; TRBD1 aligns across 8 bases. J gave up 8 bases and V 3 bases, and 8 bases lay outside the gene matches. The CDR3 is 15 residues long. Germline CDR1 reads LGHDT; CDR2 reads YNNKEL (reference sequence). CDR3 amino acids: CASSQQDREPGELFF. The CDR3 DNA reads TGTGCCAGCAGCCAGCAGGACAGGGAGCCAGGGGAGCTGTTTTTT.